This TCR beta chain came from a study of blood T cell repertoires in COVID-19. Study at large: COVID-19 samples from acute and convalescent phases originated in the United States, Italy and Spain. Sources were T cells, B-cell-depleted T cells, or PBMCs; the material itself was cDNA or gDNA.

The CDR3 spans 13 residues. The V end lost 5 bases, the J end lost 8 bases, and 10 bases lay between the germline ends. Germline loops: CDR1 SNHLY, CDR2 FYNNEI. In the study's own analysis: Reference gene primer amplification gave nucleated cell count estimates. Assay used: immunoSEQ multiplex PCR; TCRdb lists only in-frame clones, some missing. Clone size and the V and J calls come from that table; the DNA yielded D and trimming. This table holds 150,000 to 200,000 clones, 88% found once. The sequence was obtained from a human donor in a cohort sampled during active COVID-19. The chain has TRBV2 and TRBJ1-6; D unresolved. The specimen sequenced was peripheral blood. DNA of the CDR3: TGTGCCAGCAGTATTGAAGCGGATTCACCCCTCCACTTT. Amino acid sequence: CASSIEADSPLHF.